The 22 T cell receptor beta chains reported below all come from one sample, sequenced in a study of T cell repertoires in cytomegalovirus infection. TCRdb reprocessed the reads with MiXCR, giving one entry per CDR3 protein. The sample lists around 350,000 distinct CDR3 sequences, 15% to 20% occurring once. The sequenced sample consisted of PBMCs. The receptors stem from a human donor in good health (CMV status not recorded). Some clones in this sample may be carry-over from other donors' samples.

This clonotype has a count of ten or more. The chain employs TRBV7-2 and TRBJ1-2; 7 bases are a match to TRBD1. The V and J ends lost 5 bases and 13 bases, in that order; junction bases with no gene match: 10. Germline CDR1 SGHTA, CDR2 FQGNSA. The CDR3 runs 12 residues. CDR3 sequence reads: CASSALDRAGTF. Here the CDR3 DNA reads TGTGCCAGCAGCGCCCTAGACAGGGCGGGCACCTTC. The whole variable domain, remainder taken from reference TRBV7-2 and TRBJ1-2, is GAGVSQSPSNKVTEKGKDVELRCDPISGHTALYWYRQSLGQGLEFLIYFQGNSAPDKSGLPSDRFSAERTGGSVSTLTIQRTQQEDSAVYLCASSALDRAGTFGSGTRLTVV.

There are many counts of this clonotype. This rearrangement joins TRBV7-9 to TRBJ2-1; no clear D gene. Trimming took off 3 bases at V and 4 bases at J, with 10 bases between the two ends. The CDR3 is 14 residues long. Germline V CDR1 and CDR2: SEHNR, FQNEAQ (reference sequence). The CDR3 loop is CASSLRSPYNEQFF. The CDR3 region has the DNA TGTGCCAGCAGCTTGAGAAGCCCGTACAATGAGCAGTTCTTC.

The rearrangement joins TRBV7-9 to TRBJ1-6, with 7 nucleotides matching TRBD1. The V segment lost 4 bases and the J segment 6 bases; nucleotides outside the gene matches: 6. Germline CDR1 is SEHNR and CDR2 is FQNEAQ (reference sequence). The CDR3 runs to 15 residues. CDR3 loop: CASSSYRGVNSPLHF. CDR3 in DNA: TGTGCCAGCAGCTCATACAGGGGAGTTAATTCACCCCTCCACTTT.

This clonotype was detected ten times or more. The chain couples TRBV7-2 to TRBJ2-3; D is unresolved. The CDR3 is made up of 13 amino acids. Trimming took 5 bases from V and 7 from J, leaving 13 bases between them. The germline gives CDR1 SGHTA, CDR2 FQGNSA. The CDR3 loop reads CASSRDARNTQYF. CDR3 in DNA: TGTGCCAGCAGCCGTGACGCGAGGAATACGCAGTATTTT. Using reference TRBV7-2 and TRBJ2-3 for the parts outside the CDR3, the full variable domain is GAGVSQSPSNKVTEKGKDVELRCDPISGHTALYWYRQSLGQGLEFLIYFQGNSAPDKSGLPSDRFSAERTGGSVSTLTIQRTQQEDSAVYLCASSRDARNTQYFGPGTRLTVL.

This clonotype was found many times. The chain has TRBV7-2 and TRBJ2-3; D is undetermined. Germline V CDR1 and CDR2: SGHTA, FQGNSA. V was clipped by 1 base and J by 0 bases, with 8 bases between them. The CDR3 is made up of 15 amino acids. The CDR3 region is CASSLGLYSTDTQYF. As DNA, the CDR3 is TGTGCCAGCAGCTTAGGACTTTATAGCACAGATACGCAGTATTTT.

This rearrangement joins TRBV20-1 to TRBJ2-3; 11 bases match TRBD2. The CDR3 length is 14 residues. Germline-derived CDR1 and CDR2 are DFQATT and SNEGSKA (reference sequence). Germline trimming cut 6 bases from V and 10 bases from J; bases unmatched to any gene: 12. Here the CDR3 DNA reads TGCAGTGCGCTAGCGGGGGGCCCCCGTGGACCGCAGTATTTT. Its translation is CSALAGGPRGPQYF.

The chain joins TRBV2 to TRBJ1-6; possibly TRBD1 for D (5 bases). V lost 1 base to trimming and J lost 5 bases, with 15 bases between them. The CDR3 is 17 residues long. Germline V lookup: CDR1 SNHLY, CDR2 FYNNEI. CDR3 in amino acids: CASSEVGRDGDNSPLHF. The CDR3 nucleotides read TGTGCCAGCAGTGAAGTGGGTCGGGACGGGGATAATTCACCCCTCCACTTT.

This clonotype was counted at least ten times. The CDR3 coding sequence is TGTGCCAGCAGCAGGGACTTTGATACGCAGTATTTT. Translating gives CASSRDFDTQYF. The rearrangement links TRBV7-2 to TRBJ2-3; D possibly corresponds to TRBD2 (6 bases). Germline-derived CDR1 and CDR2 are SGHTA and FQGNSA. The CDR3 runs to 12 residues. V was cut by 5 bases and J by 6 bases, with 9 bases left in between.

This clonotype turned up a few times. The CDR3 sequence is CASSIDLSTPGTQYF. Written as DNA, the CDR3 is TGTGCCAGTAGTATAGATCTGTCGACCCCCGGTACGCAGTATTTT. The rearrangement uses TRBV19 and TRBJ2-3, with unresolved D. Looked up from germline, CDR1 is LNHDA and CDR2 is SQIVND (reference sequence). The CDR3 is made up of 15 amino acids. The V end was cut by 0 bases, the J end by 8 bases, with 15 bases between. The full variable domain, with the rest looked up from reference TRBV19 and TRBJ2-3, is DGGITQSPKYLFRKEGQNVTLSCEQNLNHDAMYWYRQDPGQGLRLIYYSQIVNDFQKGDIAEGYSVSREKKESFPLTVTSAQKNPTAFYLCASSIDLSTPGTQYFGPGTRLTVL.

The chain carries TRBV18 and TRBJ1-1; D is uncertain. CDR3 size: 13 residues. Trimming cost V 0 bases and J 3 bases, with 5 bases left between them. Germline assignment: CDR1 KGHSH and CDR2 LQKENI. As DNA, the CDR3 is TGTGCCAGCTCACCACCCGGGGACACTGAAGCTTTCTTT. This codes for CASSPPGDTEAFF.

The genes are TRBV19 and TRBJ2-7; 14 nucleotides line up with TRBD2. The CDR3 is 17 residues long. The ends lost 2 bases at V and 7 bases at J; junction bases unmatched: 10. The germline gives CDR1 LNHDA, CDR2 SQIVND (reference sequence). The CDR3 reads CASSIRLAGGPGKEQYF. CDR3 DNA: TGTGCCAGTAGTATACGACTAGCGGGAGGGCCGGGTAAGGAGCAGTACTTC.

This clonotype was found many times. This CDR3 reads CASSPRTGNHEQYF. CDR3 nucleotides: TGTGCCAGCAGCCCCCGGACAGGGAACCACGAGCAGTACTTC. The chain combines TRBV7-2 with TRBJ2-7, with 8 bases lining up with TRBD1. Germline trimming cut 5 bases from V and 5 bases from J; bases unmatched to any gene: 8. Germline-derived CDR1 and CDR2 are SGHTA and FQGNSA. The CDR3 is made up of 14 amino acids.

This chain links TRBV7-9 with TRBJ1-2; D is undetermined. This CDR3 region has 12 residues. Trimming shortened V by 1 base and J by 7 bases, and 7 bases separated the two germline ends. Per germline, CDR1 SEHNR and CDR2 FQNEAQ (reference sequence). CDR3: CASSLGTSGYTF. CDR3 nucleotide sequence: TGTGCCAGCAGCTTAGGGACGTCTGGCTACACCTTC.

This clonotype was counted many times. The chain links TRBV28 to TRBJ2-5; 10 nucleotides match TRBD2. The CDR3 loop spans 15 amino acids. The germline CDR1 and CDR2 sequences are MDHEN and SYDVKM. V gave up 3 bases and J gave up 5 bases; unmatched junction bases: 6. DNA of the CDR3: TGTGCCAGCAGTTTCCCAAGCGGGGGGGCCGAGACCCAGTACTTC. It encodes CASSFPSGGAETQYF. Complete variable domain (other parts from reference TRBV28 and TRBJ2-5): DVKVTQSSRYLVKRTGEKVFLECVQDMDHENMFWYRQDPGLGLRLIYFSYDVKMKEKGDIPEGYSVSREKKERFSLILESASTNQTSMYLCASSFPSGGAETQYFGPGTRLLVL.

V gene TRBV4-1 combines with J gene TRBJ1-4; D possibly corresponds to TRBD1 (6 bases). The V end was cut by 7 bases, the J end by 6 bases, with 15 bases between. The CDR3 loop spans 14 amino acids. Germline values: CDR1 MGHRA, CDR2 YSYEKL. The CDR3: CASTHRVRDEKLFF. For the CDR3, the DNA is TGCGCCAGCACCCACAGGGTGCGGGATGAAAAACTGTTTTTT.

The chain employs TRBV20-1 and TRBJ2-1; D remains unclear. The CDR3 loop spans 15 amino acids. V was shortened by 3 bases and J by 1 base, with 13 bases between the two germline ends. Per germline, CDR1 DFQATT and CDR2 SNEGSKA (reference sequence). CDR3 in amino acids: CSASPNLVSYNEQFF. The CDR3 nucleotides read TGCAGTGCTAGCCCCAACCTAGTTTCCTACAATGAGCAGTTCTTC.

V gene TRBV19 combines with J gene TRBJ2-5, with D maybe TRBD1 (6 bases). Germline CDR1 reads LNHDA; CDR2 reads SQIVND (reference sequence). Deletions cut 5 bases from V and 2 bases from J, with 21 bases between. This CDR3 region has 17 residues. The CDR3 nucleotides read TGTGCCAGTAGTGTCAGGGGCTTCAAGAGTCCTCAAGAGACCCAGTACTTC. This translates into CASSVRGFKSPQETQYF.

J is TRBJ2-2 and V is TRBV28; TRBD1 matches at 8 bases. Germline CDR1 MDHEN, CDR2 SYDVKM. The V and J ends lost 8 bases and 6 bases, in that order; junction bases with no gene match: 2. This CDR3 is 12 amino acids long. The CDR3 sequence: CASRTGPGELFF. The CDR3 DNA follows: TGTGCCAGCCGGACAGGGCCCGGGGAGCTGTTTTTT.

In its sample, this clonotype was seen many times. The V call is TRBV7-2, the J call TRBJ2-5; D unclear. The CDR3 covers 12 residues. Per the germline V gene, CDR1 is SGHTA and CDR2 is FQGNSA. The V gene lost 5 bases and the J gene lost 4 bases, with 8 bases spanning the gap. The CDR3: CASSPTPETQYF. CDR3 bases: TGTGCCAGCAGCCCCACCCCAGAGACCCAGTACTTC.

The chain carries TRBV7-9 and TRBJ2-5; TRBD2 matches at 8 bases. This CDR3 comprises 15 residues. The germline gives CDR1 SEHNR, CDR2 FQNEAQ (reference sequence). V lost 1 base and J lost 3; bases outside the gene matches: 4. Written as DNA, the CDR3 is TGTGCCAGCAGCTTAGTCCGGGGGGGCGAAGAGACCCAGTACTTC. Amino acids: CASSLVRGGEETQYF.

This clonotype was detected many times. The chain has TRBV7-8 and TRBJ2-3, with 8 nucleotides matching TRBD2. Germline V gene lookup returns CDR1 SGHVS and CDR2 FQNEAQ. J gave up 2 bases and V 3 bases, and 7 bases lay outside the gene matches. This CDR3 spans 16 amino acids. The CDR3 region has the DNA TGTGCCAGCAGCTTCGGACTAGCACCAATCACAGATACGCAGTATTTT. Protein sequence: CASSFGLAPITDTQYF. The whole variable domain, remainder taken from reference TRBV7-8 and TRBJ2-3, is GAGVSQSPRYKVAKRGQDVALRCDPISGHVSLFWYQQALGQGPEFLTYFQNEAQLDKSGLPSDRFFAERPEGSVSTLKIQRTQQEDSAVYLCASSFGLAPITDTQYFGPGTRLTVL.

This clonotype was counted many times. The chain is built from TRBV7-2 and TRBJ2-5; 12 bases are a match to TRBD2. Germline V lookup: CDR1 SGHTA, CDR2 FQGNSA. This CDR3 region has 15 residues. V lost 1 base to trimming and J lost 7 bases; unmatched junction nucleotides: 4. This CDR3 is CASSLGLAGVGTQYF. Here the CDR3 DNA reads TGTGCCAGCAGCTTAGGACTAGCGGGAGTTGGGACCCAGTACTTC.